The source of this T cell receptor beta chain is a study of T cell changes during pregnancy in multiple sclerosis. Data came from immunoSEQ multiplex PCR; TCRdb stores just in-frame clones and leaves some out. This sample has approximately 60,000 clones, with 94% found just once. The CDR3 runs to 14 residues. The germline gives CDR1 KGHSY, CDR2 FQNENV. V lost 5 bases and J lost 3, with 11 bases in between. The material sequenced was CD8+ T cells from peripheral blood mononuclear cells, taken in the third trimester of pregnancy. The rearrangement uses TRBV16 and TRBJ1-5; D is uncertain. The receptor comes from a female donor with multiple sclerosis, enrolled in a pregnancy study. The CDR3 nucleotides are TGTGCCAGCAGCTTAGACGGAGTCAATCAGCCCCAGCATTTT. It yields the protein CASSLDGVNQPQHF.